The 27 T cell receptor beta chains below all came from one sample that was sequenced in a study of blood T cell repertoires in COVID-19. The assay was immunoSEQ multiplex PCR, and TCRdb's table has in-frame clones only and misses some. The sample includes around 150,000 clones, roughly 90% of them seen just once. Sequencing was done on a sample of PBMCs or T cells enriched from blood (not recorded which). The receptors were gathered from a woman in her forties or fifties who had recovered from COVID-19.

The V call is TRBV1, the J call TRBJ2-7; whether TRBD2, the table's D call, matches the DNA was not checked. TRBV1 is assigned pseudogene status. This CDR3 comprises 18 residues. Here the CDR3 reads CTSSQDMKRGGRGSEQYF. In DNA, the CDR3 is TGCACCAGCAGCCAAGATATGAAGCGGGGGGGCCGGGGATCCGAGCAGTACTTC.

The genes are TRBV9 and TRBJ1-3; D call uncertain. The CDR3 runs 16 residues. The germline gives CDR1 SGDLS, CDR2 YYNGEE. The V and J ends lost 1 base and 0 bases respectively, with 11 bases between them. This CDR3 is CASSVSSSFSGNTIYF. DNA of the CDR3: TGTGCCAGCAGCGTATCCTCCTCCTTCTCTGGAAACACCATATATTTT.

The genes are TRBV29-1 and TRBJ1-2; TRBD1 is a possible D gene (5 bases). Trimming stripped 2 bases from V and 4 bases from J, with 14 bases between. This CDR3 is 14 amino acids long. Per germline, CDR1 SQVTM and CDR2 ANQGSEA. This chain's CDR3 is CSVEMGQGVYGYTF. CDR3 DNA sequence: TGCAGCGTTGAAATGGGTCAGGGCGTCTATGGCTACACCTTC.

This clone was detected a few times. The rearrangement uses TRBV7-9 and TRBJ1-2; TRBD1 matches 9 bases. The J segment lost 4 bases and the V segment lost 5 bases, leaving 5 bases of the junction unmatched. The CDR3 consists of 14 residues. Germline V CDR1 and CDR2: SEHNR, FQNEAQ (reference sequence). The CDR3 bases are TGTGCCAGCAGCCCAGGGGACAGGGCCTATGGCTACACCTTC. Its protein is CASSPGDRAYGYTF.

The CDR3 DNA sequence: TGTGCCAGCTCACAAAGCGATGAGCAGTTCTTC. Translating it yields CASSQSDEQFF. This sequence joins TRBV18 and TRBJ2-1; no firm D call. Germline values: CDR1 KGHSH, CDR2 LQKENI. V gave up 4 bases and J gave up 8 bases, with 6 bases separating them. The CDR3 is 11 amino acids.

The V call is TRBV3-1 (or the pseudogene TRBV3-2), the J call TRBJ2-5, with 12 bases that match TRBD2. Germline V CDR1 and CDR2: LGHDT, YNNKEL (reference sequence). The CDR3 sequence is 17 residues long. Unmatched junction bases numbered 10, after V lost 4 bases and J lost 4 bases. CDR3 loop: CASSPISLAGGVETQYF. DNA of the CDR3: TGTGCCAGCAGCCCAATCTCACTAGCGGGGGGTGTAGAGACCCAGTACTTC.

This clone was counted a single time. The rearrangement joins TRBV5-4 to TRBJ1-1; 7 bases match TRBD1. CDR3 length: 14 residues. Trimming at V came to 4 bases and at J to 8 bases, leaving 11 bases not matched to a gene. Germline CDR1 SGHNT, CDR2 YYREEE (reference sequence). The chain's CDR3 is CASSAGDSPYEAFF. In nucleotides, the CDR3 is TGTGCCAGCAGCGCCGGGGACAGCCCTTACGAAGCTTTCTTT.

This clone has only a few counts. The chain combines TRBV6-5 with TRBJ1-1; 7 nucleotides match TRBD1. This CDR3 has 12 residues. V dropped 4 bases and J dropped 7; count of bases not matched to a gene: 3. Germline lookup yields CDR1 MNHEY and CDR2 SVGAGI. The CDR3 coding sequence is TGTGCCAGCAGTTTAGGGGGCCGTGAAGCTTTCTTT. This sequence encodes CASSLGGREAFF.

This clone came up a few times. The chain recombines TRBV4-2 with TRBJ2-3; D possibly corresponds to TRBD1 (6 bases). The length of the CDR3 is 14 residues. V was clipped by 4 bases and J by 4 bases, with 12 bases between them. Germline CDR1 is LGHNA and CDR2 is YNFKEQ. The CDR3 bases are TGTGCCAGCAGCCGGGGTGGGGGCGCAGATACGCAGTATTTT. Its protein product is CASSRGGGADTQYF.

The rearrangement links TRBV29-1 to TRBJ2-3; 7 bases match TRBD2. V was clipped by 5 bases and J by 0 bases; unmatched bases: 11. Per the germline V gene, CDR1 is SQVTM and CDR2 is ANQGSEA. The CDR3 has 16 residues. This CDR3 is CSVSIGGTTSTDTQYF. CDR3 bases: TGCAGCGTTTCTATCGGGGGGACCACTAGCACAGATACGCAGTATTTT.

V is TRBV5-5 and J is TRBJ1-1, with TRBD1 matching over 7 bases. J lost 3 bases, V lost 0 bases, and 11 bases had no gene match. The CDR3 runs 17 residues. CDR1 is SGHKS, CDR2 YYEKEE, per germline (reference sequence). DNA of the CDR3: TGTGCCAGCAGCTTGGTTGGACAGGTGCCGGGGGACACTGAAGCTTTCTTT. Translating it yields CASSLVGQVPGDTEAFF. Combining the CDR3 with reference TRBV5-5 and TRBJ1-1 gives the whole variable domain DAGVTQSPTHLIKTRGQQVTLRCSPISGHKSVSWYQQVLGQGPQFIFQYYEKEERGRGNFPDRFSARQFPNYSSELNVNALLLGDSALYLCASSLVGQVPGDTEAFFGQGTRLTVV.

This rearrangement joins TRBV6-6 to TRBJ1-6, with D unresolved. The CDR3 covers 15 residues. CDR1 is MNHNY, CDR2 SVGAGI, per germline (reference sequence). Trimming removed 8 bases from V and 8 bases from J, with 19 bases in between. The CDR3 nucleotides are TGTGCCAGCCGCTGGCCGTGGGCCATCGATTCACCCCTCCACTTT. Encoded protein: CASRWPWAIDSPLHF.

The DNA for the CDR3 is TGCGCCAGCAGTGAGTCGGGGGGCTACGAGCAGTACTTC. The encoded protein is CASSESGGYEQYF. The genes are TRBV10-2 and TRBJ2-7; D may be TRBD2 (6 bases). Germline V gives CDR1 WSHSY, CDR2 SAAADI. Trimming took off 0 bases at V and 3 bases at J, with 6 bases between the two ends. The CDR3 is 13 residues long.

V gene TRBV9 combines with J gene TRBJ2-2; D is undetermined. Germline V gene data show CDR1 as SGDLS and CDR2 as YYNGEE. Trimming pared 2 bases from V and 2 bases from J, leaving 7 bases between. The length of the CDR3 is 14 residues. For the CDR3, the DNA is TGTGCCAGCAGCGTTTTAGTAAACACCGGGGAGCTGTTTTTT. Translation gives CASSVLVNTGELFF.

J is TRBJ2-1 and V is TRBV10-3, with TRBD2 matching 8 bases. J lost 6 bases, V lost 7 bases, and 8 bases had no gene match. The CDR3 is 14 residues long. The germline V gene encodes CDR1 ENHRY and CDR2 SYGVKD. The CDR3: CAINRGGTLNEQFF. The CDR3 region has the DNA TGTGCCATCAACCGGGGGGGGACTCTCAATGAGCAGTTCTTC.

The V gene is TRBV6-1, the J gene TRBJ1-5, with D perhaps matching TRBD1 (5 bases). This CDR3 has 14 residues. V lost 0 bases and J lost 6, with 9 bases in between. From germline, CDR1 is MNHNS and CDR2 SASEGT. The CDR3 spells CASSEAEGRQPQHF. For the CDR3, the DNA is TGTGCCAGCAGTGAAGCGGAGGGGCGTCAGCCCCAGCATTTT.

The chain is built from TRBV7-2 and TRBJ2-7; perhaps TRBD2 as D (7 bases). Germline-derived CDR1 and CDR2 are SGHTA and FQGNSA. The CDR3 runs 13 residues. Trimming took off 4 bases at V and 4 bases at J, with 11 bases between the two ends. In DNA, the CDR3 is TGTGCCAGCAGCTCCCGGGGGGCTTACGAGCAGTACTTC. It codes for CASSSRGAYEQYF.

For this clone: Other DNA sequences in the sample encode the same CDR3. DNA of the CDR3: TGTGCCTGGAGTGGTCTATACGAGCAGTACTTC. Protein sequence: CAWSGLYEQYF. The chain carries TRBV30 and TRBJ2-7; no clear D gene. CDR1 and CDR2 from the germline V gene are GTSNPN and SVGIG (reference sequence). Between the trimmed V and J ends, which lost 1 base and 4 bases, there was a span of 5 bases. This CDR3 has 11 amino acids.

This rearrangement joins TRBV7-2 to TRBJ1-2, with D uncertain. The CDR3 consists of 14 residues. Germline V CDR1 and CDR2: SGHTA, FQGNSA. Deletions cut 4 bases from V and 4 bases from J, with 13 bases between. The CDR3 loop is CASSSGLNLYGYTF. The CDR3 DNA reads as TGTGCCAGCAGCTCCGGACTGAACCTCTATGGCTACACCTTC.

The CDR3 DNA reads TGCGCCAGCAGCTGGGGGCCCCAACCCACAGATACGCAGTATTTT. Protein sequence: CASSWGPQPTDTQYF. This sequence joins TRBV5-1 and TRBJ2-3, with D perhaps matching TRBD1 (6 bases). Trimming took off 3 bases at V and 2 bases at J, with 13 bases between the two ends. CDR3 size: 15 residues. Per germline, CDR1 SGHRS and CDR2 YFSETQ.

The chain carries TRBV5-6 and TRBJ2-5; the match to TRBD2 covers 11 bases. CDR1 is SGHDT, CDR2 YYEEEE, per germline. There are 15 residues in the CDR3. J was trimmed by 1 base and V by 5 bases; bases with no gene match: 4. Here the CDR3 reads CASSFGLAGQETQYF. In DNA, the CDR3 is TGTGCCAGCAGTTTCGGACTAGCGGGCCAAGAGACCCAGTACTTC.

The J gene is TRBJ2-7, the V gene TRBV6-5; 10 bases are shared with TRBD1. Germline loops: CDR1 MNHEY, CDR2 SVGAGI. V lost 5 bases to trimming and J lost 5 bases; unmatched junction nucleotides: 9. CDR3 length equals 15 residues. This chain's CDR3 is CASSPLDRGTNEQYF. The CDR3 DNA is TGTGCCAGCAGTCCTTTGGACAGGGGGACCAACGAGCAGTACTTC.

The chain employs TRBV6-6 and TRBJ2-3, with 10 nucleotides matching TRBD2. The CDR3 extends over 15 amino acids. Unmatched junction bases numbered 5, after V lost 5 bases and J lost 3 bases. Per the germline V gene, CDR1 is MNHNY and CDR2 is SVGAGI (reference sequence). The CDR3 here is CASSLLAGTTDTQYF. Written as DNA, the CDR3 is TGTGCCAGCAGTCTACTAGCGGGGACTACAGATACGCAGTATTTT.

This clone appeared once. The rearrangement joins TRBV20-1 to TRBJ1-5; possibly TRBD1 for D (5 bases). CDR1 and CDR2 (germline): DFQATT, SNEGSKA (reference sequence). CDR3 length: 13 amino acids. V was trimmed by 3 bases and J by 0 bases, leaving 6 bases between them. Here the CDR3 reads CSASRGSNQPQHF. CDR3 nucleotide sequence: TGCAGTGCTAGTAGGGGTAGCAATCAGCCCCAGCATTTT.

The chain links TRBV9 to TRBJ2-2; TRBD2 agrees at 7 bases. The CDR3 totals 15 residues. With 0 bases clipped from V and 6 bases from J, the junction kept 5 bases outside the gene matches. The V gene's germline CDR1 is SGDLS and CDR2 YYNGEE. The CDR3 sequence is CASSVAGGGSGELFF. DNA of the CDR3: TGTGCCAGCAGCGTAGCGGGCGGGGGATCCGGGGAGCTGTTTTTT.

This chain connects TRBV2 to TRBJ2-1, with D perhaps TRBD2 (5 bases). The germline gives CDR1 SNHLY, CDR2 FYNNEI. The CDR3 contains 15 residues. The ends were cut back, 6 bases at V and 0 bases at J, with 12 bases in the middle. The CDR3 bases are TGTGCCAGCAGGCGCCCGGGGAGCTCCTACAATGAGCAGTTCTTC. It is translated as CASRRPGSSYNEQFF. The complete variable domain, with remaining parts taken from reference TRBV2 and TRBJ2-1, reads EPEVTQTPSHQVTQMGQEVILRCVPISNHLYFYWYRQILGQKVEFLVSFYNNEISEKSEIFDDQFSVERPDGSNFTLKIRSTKLEDSAMYFCASRRPGSSYNEQFFGPGTRLTVL.

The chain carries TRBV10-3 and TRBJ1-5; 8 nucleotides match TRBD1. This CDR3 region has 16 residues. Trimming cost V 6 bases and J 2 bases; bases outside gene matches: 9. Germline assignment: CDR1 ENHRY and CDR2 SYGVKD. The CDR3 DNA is TGTGCCATCAGAGATTCGACAGGGGAGGGCAATCAGCCCCAGCATTTT. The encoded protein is CAIRDSTGEGNQPQHF.